The next 29 T cell receptor beta chains were all read from a single sample in a study of identical twins. TCRdb used MiXCR to reprocess the 5' RACE reads, holding one entry per CDR3 protein. The data contain 100,000 or so distinct CDR3 sequences, less than 6.5% of them singletons. The sample consisted of memory T cells sorted from blood. These receptors all come from a woman in her fifties or sixties in good health.

This clonotype was counted ten times or more. J is TRBJ2-7 and V is TRBV12-3 or TRBV12-4; D unresolved. The CDR3 length is 13 residues. Between the trimmed V and J ends, which lost 1 base and 5 bases, there was a span of 9 bases. CDR3 bases: TGTGCCAGCAGTTTAGAACCACTCAACGAGCAGTACGTC. Protein: CASSLEPLNEQYV.

At least ten counts were recorded for this clonotype. The chain recombines TRBV10-3 with TRBJ2-2; D is possibly TRBD1 or TRBD2 (5 bases each). Trimming shortened V by 8 bases and J by 2 bases, and 18 bases separated the two germline ends. The CDR3 has 16 amino acids. Germline V gene lookup returns CDR1 ENHRY and CDR2 SYGVKD. CDR3 protein: CAIGGSGSENTGELFF. The CDR3 DNA reads TGTGCCATCGGGGGTTCCGGGTCAGAAAACACCGGGGAGCTGTTTTTT.

There are many counts of this clonotype. The rearrangement joins TRBV7-8 to TRBJ1-5, with a possible D match to TRBD1 (6 bases). V lost 6 bases, J lost 6 bases, and 15 bases lay in between. The germline V gene has CDR1 SGHVS and CDR2 FQNEAQ. The length of the CDR3 is 14 residues. Written as DNA, the CDR3 is TGTGCCAGCAGAGTCGACAGGTCGACTCAGCCCCAGCATTTT. Translating gives CASRVDRSTQPQHF.

This clonotype was observed many times. The rearrangement uses TRBV5-5 and TRBJ2-3; 8 bases line up with TRBD1. Germline V lookup: CDR1 SGHKS, CDR2 YYEKEE (reference sequence). The CDR3 length is 17 residues. After removal of 0 bases from V and 5 bases from J, the junction contained 11 bases not matched to a gene. CDR3 DNA sequence: TGTGCCAGCAGCTTGGTCAGAGGCAGGGGGCGCGTAGATACGCAGTATTTT. Its translation: CASSLVRGRGRVDTQYF.

This clonotype occurred many times. In nucleotides, the CDR3 is TGCGCCAGCAGCTTGGCTTTATCTTCGGGAGATACGCAGTATTTT. Translating it yields CASSLALSSGDTQYF. This chain links TRBV5-1 with TRBJ2-3, with D uncertain. Germline lookup yields CDR1 SGHRS and CDR2 YFSETQ. This CDR3 is built from 15 residues. With 0 bases removed from V and 5 bases from J, the gap between germline ends came to 13 bases.

This clonotype was seen at least ten times. The chain uses TRBV12-3 or TRBV12-4 and TRBJ1-5, with 7 positions matching TRBD1. J gave up 7 bases and V 6 bases, and 3 bases lay outside the gene matches. This CDR3 contains 12 residues. CDR3: CASRGGQQPQHF. In nucleotides, the CDR3 is TGTGCCAGCAGGGGGGGACAGCAGCCCCAGCATTTT.

This clonotype was found many times. V is TRBV12-3 or TRBV12-4 and J is TRBJ1-4; D gene unclear. The CDR3 is 16 residues long. Trimming took 5 bases from V and 0 from J, leaving 13 bases between them. CDR3 bases: TGTGCCAGCAGTCCCCCCGGCGGGACAACTAATGAAAAACTGTTTTTT. Encoded protein: CASSPPGGTTNEKLFF.

This clonotype was observed a handful of times. V and J are TRBV18 and TRBJ2-7, with TRBD2 identical over 11 bases. CDR1 is KGHSH, CDR2 LQKENI, per germline. The CDR3 totals 16 residues. Trimming cost V 1 base and J 0 bases; bases outside gene matches: 2. CDR3 sequence reads: CASSPRTSGSSYEQYF. CDR3 nucleotides: TGTGCCAGCTCACCACGGACTAGCGGGTCCTCCTACGAGCAGTACTTC.

At least ten counts were recorded for this clonotype. This rearrangement joins TRBV13 to TRBJ2-7; TRBD2 agrees at 8 bases. The CDR3 has 13 residues. Germline CDR1 is PRHDT and CDR2 is FYEKMQ (reference sequence). V lost 6 bases to trimming and J lost 4 bases; unmatched junction nucleotides: 5. This CDR3 reads CASRGAGVYEQYF. Here the CDR3 DNA reads TGTGCCAGCAGAGGAGCGGGAGTTTACGAGCAGTACTTC.

Ten or more counts support this clonotype. The V and J genes are TRBV20-1 and TRBJ2-1; no firm D call. This CDR3 spans 17 amino acids. Germline CDR1 DFQATT, CDR2 SNEGSKA (reference sequence). Trimming pared 0 bases from V and 4 bases from J, leaving 19 bases between. DNA of the CDR3: TGCAGTGCTAGAGATTTAAGCCGGTTTACCGAGTACAATGAGCAGTTCTTC. This translates into CSARDLSRFTEYNEQFF.

This clonotype has only a few counts. The chain has TRBV20-1 and TRBJ1-5; possibly TRBD1 for D (6 bases). This CDR3 region has 16 residues. Germline CDR1 is DFQATT and CDR2 is SNEGSKA (reference sequence). Trimming took off 3 bases at V and 2 bases at J, with 17 bases between the two ends. Here the CDR3 reads CSASWGALGGNQPQHF. In DNA form, the CDR3 reads TGCAGTGCTAGTTGGGGGGCCCTGGGGGGCAATCAGCCCCAGCATTTT.

Many counts were recorded for this clonotype. The chain combines TRBV2 with TRBJ1-5; 9 bases fit TRBD1. The germline gives CDR1 SNHLY, CDR2 FYNNEI. CDR3 length: 15 amino acids. J lost 5 bases, V lost 6 bases, and 8 bases had no gene match. The CDR3 spells CASSRDRDGDQPQHF. CDR3 in DNA: TGTGCCAGCAGCCGGGACAGGGACGGAGATCAGCCCCAGCATTTT.

This clonotype was counted ten times or more. The chain has TRBV20-1 and TRBJ2-7; D possibly uses TRBD1 or TRBD2 (5 bases each). This CDR3 contains 15 residues. Trimming cost V 3 bases and J 0 bases, with 15 bases left between them. The germline gives CDR1 DFQATT, CDR2 SNEGSKA (reference sequence). This chain's CDR3 is CSARRRDVSSYEQYF. The CDR3 DNA is TGCAGTGCTAGGAGAAGGGACGTCAGCTCCTACGAGCAGTACTTC.

This clonotype was seen repeatedly, ten times or more. This chain links TRBV7-6 with TRBJ1-1, with D maybe TRBD1 (6 bases). This CDR3 comprises 14 residues. The germline gives CDR1 SGHVS, CDR2 FNYEAQ. Trimming shortened V by 5 bases and J by 3 bases, and 13 bases separated the two germline ends. The CDR3 spells CASSAPRGDTEAFF. In DNA form, the CDR3 reads TGTGCCAGCAGCGCACCGAGGGGGGACACTGAAGCTTTCTTT. Complete variable domain (other parts from reference TRBV7-6 and TRBJ1-1): GAGVSQSPRYKVTKRGQDVALRCDPISGHVSLYWYRQALGQGPEFLTYFNYEAQQDKSGLPNDRFSAERPEGSISTLTIQRTEQRDSAMYRCASSAPRGDTEAFFGQGTRLTVV.

This clonotype was detected many times. The chain joins TRBV7-6 to TRBJ1-1; no clear D gene. Germline CDR1 SGHVS, CDR2 FNYEAQ. Deletions cut 2 bases from V and 9 bases from J, with 13 bases between. The CDR3 length is 13 residues. The CDR3 coding sequence is TGTGCCAGCAGCTTATCTGAGGCGACTCAAGCTTTCTTT. As protein: CASSLSEATQAFF.

This clonotype came up a few times. The V and J genes are TRBV20-1 and TRBJ2-5, with 9 nucleotides matching TRBD2. Trimming took 2 bases from V and 3 from J; bases not matched to a gene: 7. There are 15 residues in the CDR3. Germline V gene data show CDR1 as DFQATT and CDR2 as SNEGSKA (reference sequence). CDR3 loop: CSARLSGSGKETQYF. The CDR3 nucleotides read TGCAGTGCTAGACTTAGCGGGAGTGGTAAAGAGACCCAGTACTTC.

This clonotype has a handful of counts. V usage is TRBV7-3 and J usage is TRBJ2-1; D unclear. Looked up from germline, CDR1 is SGHTA and CDR2 is FQGTGA. The CDR3 contains 13 residues. Trimming took off 0 bases at V and 5 bases at J, with 5 bases between the two ends. The DNA of the CDR3 is TGTGCCAGCAGCTTAACAGGTAACAATGAGCAGTTCTTC. It codes for CASSLTGNNEQFF.

This clonotype has a count of ten or more. The chain couples TRBV4-2 to TRBJ1-6; D gene uncertain. Trimming removed 0 bases at V and 9 bases at J, with 9 bases between. This CDR3 contains 14 residues. Germline values: CDR1 LGHNA, CDR2 YNFKEQ. CDR3 protein: CASSQDATGSPLHF. The CDR3, as DNA: TGTGCCAGCAGCCAAGATGCTACGGGTTCACCCCTCCACTTT.

The chain recombines TRBV3-1 with TRBJ2-2; D perhaps matches TRBD1 (5 bases). Per the germline V gene, CDR1 is LGHDT and CDR2 is YNNKEL (reference sequence). CDR3 size: 14 residues. V lost 0 bases and J 4 bases, leaving 6 bases between the germline ends. The CDR3 DNA reads TGTGCCAGCAGCCAAGAGGGGCTCACCGGGGAGCTGTTTTTT. The encoded protein is CASSQEGLTGELFF. The variable domain in full, completed from reference TRBV3-1 and TRBJ2-2, reads DTAVSQTPKYLVTQMGNDKSIKCEQNLGHDTMYWYKQDSKKFLKIMFSYNNKELIINETVPNRFSPKSPDKAHLNLHINSLELGDSAVYFCASSQEGLTGELFFGEGSRLTVL.

The table lists this clonotype with many counts. This chain connects TRBV6-5 to TRBJ1-2, with a weak D call TRBD1 (5 bases). Germline loops: CDR1 MNHEY, CDR2 SVGAGI. The V gene lost 0 bases and the J gene lost 7 bases, with 15 bases spanning the gap. The CDR3 has 15 amino acids. DNA for the CDR3: TGTGCCAGCAGTTACTCCCGAATGACAGCACTTGGCTACACCTTC. Its protein product is CASSYSRMTALGYTF.

The chain links TRBV20-1 to TRBJ2-5; perhaps TRBD2 as D (5 bases). This CDR3 is 15 amino acids long. V shed 1 base and J shed 4 bases, with 16 bases lying between them. Germline loops: CDR1 DFQATT, CDR2 SNEGSKA (reference sequence). The CDR3 sequence is CSARGAWGGGETQYF. The CDR3 DNA is TGCAGTGCTAGAGGAGCATGGGGTGGAGGAGAGACCCAGTACTTC.

This clonotype was recorded many times. The V and J genes are TRBV20-1 and TRBJ2-3, with 10 positions matching TRBD2. J lost 2 bases, V lost 6 bases, and 5 bases had no gene match. The germline CDR1 and CDR2 sequences are DFQATT and SNEGSKA (reference sequence). The CDR3 contains 14 residues. CDR3 DNA sequence: TGCAGTGCGGCCGGGACTAGCGACACAGATACGCAGTATTTT. This gives the protein CSAAGTSDTDTQYF.

This clonotype was recorded at least ten times. The chain uses TRBV19 and TRBJ1-1; a possible D gene is TRBD1 (6 bases). V shed 8 bases and J shed 8 bases, with 12 bases lying between them. The CDR3 is made up of 11 amino acids. Per germline, CDR1 LNHDA and CDR2 SQIVND (reference sequence). The CDR3 nucleotides read TGTGCCAGTGCCGGGACAACCGAAGCTTTCTTT. Its translation is CASAGTTEAFF.

J is TRBJ2-1 and V is TRBV14; no definite D call. V lost 6 bases and J lost 2, with 8 bases in between. Germline loops: CDR1 SGHDN, CDR2 FVKESK. This CDR3 has 13 residues. CDR3 bases: TGTGCCAGCAGTCGAAGGGCCTACAATGAGCAGTTCTTC. This encodes CASSRRAYNEQFF. The entire variable domain, with the rest obtained from reference TRBV14 and TRBJ2-1, is as follows: EAGVTQFPSHSVIEKGQTVTLRCDPISGHDNLYWYRRVMGKEIKFLLHFVKESKQDESGMPNNRFLAERTGGTYSTLKVQPAELEDSGVYFCASSRRAYNEQFFGPGTRLTVL.

This clonotype was seen at least ten times. The rearrangement links TRBV6-4 to TRBJ2-3, with D tentatively TRBD1 (5 bases). Germline CDR1 reads MRHNA; CDR2 reads SNTAGT. V gave up 2 bases and J gave up 2 bases, with 8 bases separating them. The CDR3 extends over 14 amino acids. The CDR3 loop is CASSDVGDTDTQYF. CDR3 nucleotides: TGTGCCAGCAGTGACGTAGGGGACACAGATACGCAGTATTTT.

This clonotype was recorded a few times. This sequence joins TRBV15 and TRBJ2-5, with a weak D call TRBD2 (6 bases). Per germline, CDR1 LNHNV and CDR2 YYDKDF (reference sequence). Between the trimmed V and J ends, which lost 9 bases and 1 base, there was a span of 12 bases. The CDR3 consists of 13 residues. The CDR3 region has the DNA TGTGCCACGGGCGGGATCCGCCAAGAGACCCAGTACTTC. Its protein is CATGGIRQETQYF.

This clonotype has a count of ten or more. The chain joins TRBV7-3 to TRBJ2-3; D gene uncertain. The germline gives CDR1 SGHTA, CDR2 FQGTGA. The CDR3 contains 15 residues. V lost 5 bases, J lost 0 bases, and 12 bases lay in between. CDR3 sequence (DNA): TGTGCCAGCAGCCGAGGAGCACAAAGCACAGATACGCAGTATTTT. Translating it yields CASSRGAQSTDTQYF.

This clonotype was counted at least ten times. V is TRBV11-2 and J is TRBJ2-1, with TRBD2 matching over 15 bases. The V segment lost 3 bases and the J segment 1 base; nucleotides outside the gene matches: 4. This CDR3 is 18 amino acids long. Germline V gene lookup returns CDR1 SGHAT and CDR2 FQNNGV. The CDR3 DNA reads as TGTGCCAGCAGCTTTGGGACTAGCGGGAGGAAATCCTACAATGAGCAGTTCTTC. Amino acids: CASSFGTSGRKSYNEQFF.

This clonotype was counted ten times or more. The chain recombines TRBV25-1 with TRBJ2-1; 7 bases align to TRBD2. The CDR3 is 15 residues long. V lost 0 bases and J lost 5; bases outside the gene matches: 4. Germline V gives CDR1 MGHDK, CDR2 SYGVNS. For the CDR3, the DNA is TGTGCCAGCAGTGAATATCGCCTAGCGGACAATGAGCAGTTCTTC. Translating gives CASSEYRLADNEQFF.